Below are 2 T cell receptor beta chains sequenced from a single sample in a study of STAT5B mutations in CD4+ large granular lymphocyte leukemia (dated by TCRdb to between 2021 and 2024). The method was the immunoSEQ multiplex PCR assay. Drawn from immuneACCESS, this table holds only the in-frame rearrangements with V and J called that TCRdb kept. Clones are partly lost; checked studies trace under half to an unresolved V gene and leave the rest unexplained. Within this sample are more than 25,000 clones, with more than 60% of them counted one time only. The biggest ten clones account for 1% to 1.4% of the sample. The specimen was CD4+ T cells from blood buffy coats. The receptor set was obtained from a human donor in good health.

The V gene is TRBV19, the J gene TRBJ2-3; D is possibly TRBD2 (5 bases). The ends were cut back, 5 bases at V and 3 bases at J, with 15 bases in the middle. In germline, CDR1 is LNHDA, CDR2 SQIVND (reference sequence). This CDR3 has 15 amino acids. In DNA form, the CDR3 reads TGTGCCAGTAGTCCCCGTCGAGAGGGAACAGATACGCAGTATTTT. Translation: CASSPRREGTDTQYF.

This sequence joins TRBV11-2 and TRBJ2-3; 8 bases fit TRBD2. Germline CDR1 and CDR2: SGHAT and FQNNGV. The CDR3 has 16 amino acids. Losses at the gene ends were 4 bases for V and 0 bases for J; bases not matched to a gene: 6. CDR3 nucleotides: TGTGCCAGCAGCTGGGTCGGCGGGGGGAGCACAGATACGCAGTATTTT. It is translated as CASSWVGGGSTDTQYF.